Included here is one T cell receptor (beta chain) sequence, with context. In germline, CDR1 is MGHDK, CDR2 SYGVNS. The trim removed 7 bases at V and 5 bases at J, leaving 6 bases unmatched. CDR3 size: 13 residues. The assay was immunoSEQ multiplex PCR, and TCRdb's table has in-frame clones only and misses some. The profile shows some 52,000 clones, 85% to 95% of them singletons. This entry is derived from a study of T cell changes during pregnancy in multiple sclerosis. The V call is TRBV25-1, the J call TRBJ2-7, with 9 positions matching TRBD1. The sequenced sample was CD4+ T cells from peripheral blood mononuclear cells, obtained in the third trimester of pregnancy. This sequence originates from a female donor with multiple sclerosis, enrolled in a pregnancy study. In nucleotides, the CDR3 is TGTGCCAGCACCCAAACAGGGGGCCACGAGCAGTACTTC. Translating gives CASTQTGGHEQYF.